This TCR beta chain was documented in a study of breast tumors, draining lymph nodes, adjacent tissues. Findings and caveats of the study: That most tumor T cells come from lymph nodes remained unproven.

TCRdb re-called the multiplex PCR reads through MiXCR, storing one row per CDR3 protein. The sample lists 50,000 to 75,000 distinct CDR3 sequences, roughly 59% occurring once. Regarding this clonotype: Its target is not known.

The CDR3 runs to 19 residues. Germline lookup yields CDR1 KGHDR and CDR2 SFDVKD. Deletions cut 11 bases from V and 8 bases from J, with 37 bases between. The V gene is TRBV24-1, the J gene TRBJ2-3; D possibly corresponds to TRBD1 (5 bases). This clonotype originated in a female donor with breast cancer. Some clones in this sample may be carry-over from other donors' samples. Sequenced material: breast tumor tissue. The CDR3 loop is CASSLQVIKGRRGSGTQYF. The CDR3 nucleotides read TGTGCCAGCTCATTACAGGTGATTAAGGGGCGACGTGGTTCCGGTACGCAGTATTTT.